Described below is a single TCR beta chain sequence and its context. The antigen is undetermined. Germline CDR1 reads MNHNY; CDR2 reads SVGAGI (reference sequence). The length of the CDR3 is 14 residues. Trimming took 3 bases from V and 3 from J, leaving 11 bases between them. Only in-frame clones appear in the TCRdb table, and some are missing; sequencing was by immunoSEQ multiplex PCR. The sample has about 24,000 clones, around 67% seen once. The data were obtained in a study of CD4 T cells in relation to SARS-CoV-2 and coronaviruses. Background on the study: The negative reference was HIV-1 Nef peptide pool or peptide-free culture.

Before the COVID-19 pandemic, during about 2011-2019, CD4+ T cells were taken from unexposed donors. CD4+ T cells were isolated from the cells after about nine days of culture. On days 3 and 7, cultures got half fresh IL-2 medium. The chain links TRBV6-6 to TRBJ1-1; possibly TRBD1 for D (6 bases). Sequenced: CD4+ T cells from PBMCs, cultured in vitro. The receptor was derived from a human donor in good health. The CDR3, as DNA: TGTGCCAGCAGTTATGGGGGGCGCGACACTGAAGCTTTCTTT. Residues: CASSYGGRDTEAFF.